The 6 T cell receptor beta chains listed next were all sequenced from one sample in a study of shared clonotypes between healthy human individuals (dated by TCRdb to about 2020). Library prep was done by the immunoSEQ multiplex PCR assay. TCRdb obtained this table from immuneACCESS and retained in-frame rearrangements with V and J assigned. These tables miss some clones; where compared with another copy, unresolved V genes account for less than half of the shortfall, and the remainder is unexplained. This sample holds about 1.4 million clones; roughly 97% were observed only once. The ten largest account for roughly 1.2% of the sample. Sequenced input: naive CD4+ T cells sorted from blood. The cell subset or site label, read with the paper, signifies: CD45RA+ positively selected. The receptors originated from a man younger than 45 in good health.

The chain uses TRBV5-1 and TRBJ2-5; 8 positions agree with TRBD1. The CDR3 has 17 residues. Germline CDR1 is SGHRS and CDR2 is YFSETQ. Unmatched junction bases numbered 13, after V lost 1 base and J lost 5 bases. CDR3 in DNA: TGCGCCAGCAGCTTGTCCCAAACCGGGACAGGTATCGAGACCCAGTACTTC. This encodes CASSLSQTGTGIETQYF.

V is TRBV11-2 and J is TRBJ2-1, with TRBD2 matching over 12 bases. After removal of 0 bases from V and 6 bases from J, the junction contained 3 bases not matched to a gene. This CDR3 is built from 16 residues. The germline V gene has CDR1 SGHAT and CDR2 FQNNGV. The CDR3 DNA reads TGTGCCAGCAGCTTAGATCTAGCGGGAGGGTTCAATGAGCAGTTCTTC. Amino acid sequence: CASSLDLAGGFNEQFF.

The chain combines TRBV6-5 with TRBJ1-2; no reliable D call. This CDR3 comprises 15 residues. Germline loops: CDR1 MNHEY, CDR2 SVGAGI. V lost 0 bases and J 2 bases, leaving 10 bases between the germline ends. The CDR3 protein is CASSYSMSGNYGYTF. The CDR3 DNA reads TGTGCCAGCAGTTACTCGATGTCGGGCAACTATGGCTACACCTTC.

The genes are TRBV10-3 and TRBJ1-3, with D unclear. The CDR3 is made up of 13 amino acids. Germline CDR1 ENHRY, CDR2 SYGVKD. Trimming left V 10 bases short and J 0 bases short, with 10 bases between. The CDR3 bases are TGTGCCAGCCGACCGAGCTCTGGAAACACCATATATTTT. Translation: CASRPSSGNTIYF.

The chain's CDR3 is CASSDLANTGELFF. The DNA for the CDR3 is TGTGCCAGCAGTGACTTAGCTAACACCGGGGAGCTGTTTTTT. This sequence joins TRBV2 and TRBJ2-2, with unresolved D. This CDR3 is built from 14 residues. Germline V gives CDR1 SNHLY, CDR2 FYNNEI. V was clipped by 3 bases and J by 2 bases, with 7 bases between them.

The chain has TRBV29-1 and TRBJ1-1; D is undetermined. Trimming removed 4 bases at V and 2 bases at J, with 11 bases between. CDR3 length equals 13 residues. CDR1 and CDR2 (germline): SQVTM, ANQGSEA. This CDR3 is CSVVEQFNTEAFF. The CDR3 DNA is TGCAGCGTTGTAGAACAGTTTAACACTGAAGCTTTCTTT. Supplemented by reference TRBV29-1 and TRBJ1-1, the full variable domain reads SAVISQKPSRDICQRGTSLTIQCQVDSQVTMMFWYRQQPGQSLTLIATANQGSEATYESGFVIDKFPISRPNLTFSTLTVSNMSPEDSSIYLCSVVEQFNTEAFFGQGTRLTVV.